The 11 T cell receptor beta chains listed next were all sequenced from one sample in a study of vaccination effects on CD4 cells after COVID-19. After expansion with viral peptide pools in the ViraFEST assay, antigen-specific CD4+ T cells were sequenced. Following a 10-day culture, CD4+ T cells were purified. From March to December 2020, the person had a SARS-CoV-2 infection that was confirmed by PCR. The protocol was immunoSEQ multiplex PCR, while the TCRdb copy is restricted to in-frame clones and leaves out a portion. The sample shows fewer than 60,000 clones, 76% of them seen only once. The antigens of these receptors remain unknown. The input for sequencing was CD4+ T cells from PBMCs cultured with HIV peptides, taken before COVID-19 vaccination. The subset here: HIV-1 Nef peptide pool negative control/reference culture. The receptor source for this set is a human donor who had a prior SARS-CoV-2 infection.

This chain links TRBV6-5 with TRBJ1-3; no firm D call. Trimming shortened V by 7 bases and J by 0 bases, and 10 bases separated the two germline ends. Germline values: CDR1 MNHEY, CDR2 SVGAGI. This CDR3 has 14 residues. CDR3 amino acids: CASTGRYSGNTIYF. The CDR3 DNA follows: TGTGCCAGCACCGGACGGTACTCTGGAAACACCATATATTTT.

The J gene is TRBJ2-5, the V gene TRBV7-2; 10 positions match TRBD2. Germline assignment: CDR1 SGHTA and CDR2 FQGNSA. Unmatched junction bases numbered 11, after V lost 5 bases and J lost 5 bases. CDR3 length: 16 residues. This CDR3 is CASSQTAGGPGETQYF. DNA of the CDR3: TGTGCCAGCAGCCAAACAGCGGGGGGGCCGGGTGAGACCCAGTACTTC.

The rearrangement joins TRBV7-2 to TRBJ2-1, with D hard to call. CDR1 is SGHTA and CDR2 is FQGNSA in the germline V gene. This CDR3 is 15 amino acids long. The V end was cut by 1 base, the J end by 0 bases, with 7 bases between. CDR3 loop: CASSLGPVSYNEQFF. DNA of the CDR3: TGTGCCAGCAGCTTAGGCCCAGTCTCCTACAATGAGCAGTTCTTC.

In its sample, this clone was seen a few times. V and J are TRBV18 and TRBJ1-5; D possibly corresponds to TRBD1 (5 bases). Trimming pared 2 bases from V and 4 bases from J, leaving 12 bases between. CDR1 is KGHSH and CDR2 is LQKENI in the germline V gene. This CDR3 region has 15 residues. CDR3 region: CASSPGGNQNQPQHF. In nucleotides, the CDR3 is TGTGCCAGCTCACCAGGGGGAAACCAAAATCAGCCCCAGCATTTT.

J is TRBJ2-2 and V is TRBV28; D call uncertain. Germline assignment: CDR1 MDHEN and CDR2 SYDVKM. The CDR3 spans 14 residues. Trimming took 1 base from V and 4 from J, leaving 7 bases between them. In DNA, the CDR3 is TGTGCCAGCAGTTTATCAGTCTCCACCGGGGAGCTGTTTTTT. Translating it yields CASSLSVSTGELFF.

CDR3 region: CASSQVFGTGRSYGYTF. The CDR3 bases are TGCGCCAGCAGCCAAGTATTCGGGACAGGCCGAAGCTATGGCTACACCTTC. The chain has TRBV4-1 and TRBJ1-2; TRBD1 matches at 8 bases. Germline lookup yields CDR1 MGHRA and CDR2 YSYEKL. The CDR3 has 17 amino acids. Unmatched junction bases numbered 11, after V lost 1 base and J lost 4 bases.

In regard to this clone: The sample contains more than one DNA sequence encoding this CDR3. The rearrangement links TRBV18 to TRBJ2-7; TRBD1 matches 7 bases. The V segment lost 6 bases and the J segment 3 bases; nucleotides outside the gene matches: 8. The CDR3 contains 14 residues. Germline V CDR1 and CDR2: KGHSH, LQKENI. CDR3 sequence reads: CASSPNRGSYEQYF. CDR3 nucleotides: TGTGCCAGCTCTCCAAACAGGGGAAGCTACGAGCAGTACTTC. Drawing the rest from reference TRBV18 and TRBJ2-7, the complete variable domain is NAGVMQNPRHLVRRRGQEARLRCSPMKGHSHVYWYRQLPEEGLKFMVYLQKENIIDESGMPKERFSAEFPKEGPSILRIQQVVRGDSAAYFCASSPNRGSYEQYFGPGTRLTVT.

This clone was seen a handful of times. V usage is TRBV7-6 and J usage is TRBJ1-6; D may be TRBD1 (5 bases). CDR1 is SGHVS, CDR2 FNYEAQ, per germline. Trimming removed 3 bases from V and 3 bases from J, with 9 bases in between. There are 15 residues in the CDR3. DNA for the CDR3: TGTGCCAGCAGCTTGGGGGGACTCTATAATTCACCCCTCCACTTT. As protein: CASSLGGLYNSPLHF.

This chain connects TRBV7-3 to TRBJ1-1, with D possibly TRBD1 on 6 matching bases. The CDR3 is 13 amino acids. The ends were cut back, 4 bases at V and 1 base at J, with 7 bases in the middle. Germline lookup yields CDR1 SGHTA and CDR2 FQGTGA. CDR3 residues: CASSSGANTEAFF. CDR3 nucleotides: TGTGCCAGCAGCTCGGGGGCGAACACTGAAGCTTTCTTT. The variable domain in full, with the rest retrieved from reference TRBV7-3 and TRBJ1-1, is GAGVSQTPSNKVTEKGKYVELRCDPISGHTALYWYRQSLGQGPEFLIYFQGTGAADDSGLPNDRFFAVRPEGSVSTLKIQRTERGDSAVYLCASSSGANTEAFFGQGTRLTVV.

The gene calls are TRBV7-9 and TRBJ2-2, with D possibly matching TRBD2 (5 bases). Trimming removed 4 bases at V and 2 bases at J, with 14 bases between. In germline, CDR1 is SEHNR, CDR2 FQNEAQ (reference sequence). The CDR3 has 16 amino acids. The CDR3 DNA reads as TGTGCCAGCAGCTCCGGGGTAGCCACCAACACCGGGGAGCTGTTTTTT. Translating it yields CASSSGVATNTGELFF.

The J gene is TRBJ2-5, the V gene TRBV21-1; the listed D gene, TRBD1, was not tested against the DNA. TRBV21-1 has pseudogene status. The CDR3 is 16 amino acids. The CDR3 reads CASSKVTGQPGETQYF. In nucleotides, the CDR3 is TGTGCCAGCAGCAAAGTAACAGGACAACCGGGAGAGACCCAGTACTTC.